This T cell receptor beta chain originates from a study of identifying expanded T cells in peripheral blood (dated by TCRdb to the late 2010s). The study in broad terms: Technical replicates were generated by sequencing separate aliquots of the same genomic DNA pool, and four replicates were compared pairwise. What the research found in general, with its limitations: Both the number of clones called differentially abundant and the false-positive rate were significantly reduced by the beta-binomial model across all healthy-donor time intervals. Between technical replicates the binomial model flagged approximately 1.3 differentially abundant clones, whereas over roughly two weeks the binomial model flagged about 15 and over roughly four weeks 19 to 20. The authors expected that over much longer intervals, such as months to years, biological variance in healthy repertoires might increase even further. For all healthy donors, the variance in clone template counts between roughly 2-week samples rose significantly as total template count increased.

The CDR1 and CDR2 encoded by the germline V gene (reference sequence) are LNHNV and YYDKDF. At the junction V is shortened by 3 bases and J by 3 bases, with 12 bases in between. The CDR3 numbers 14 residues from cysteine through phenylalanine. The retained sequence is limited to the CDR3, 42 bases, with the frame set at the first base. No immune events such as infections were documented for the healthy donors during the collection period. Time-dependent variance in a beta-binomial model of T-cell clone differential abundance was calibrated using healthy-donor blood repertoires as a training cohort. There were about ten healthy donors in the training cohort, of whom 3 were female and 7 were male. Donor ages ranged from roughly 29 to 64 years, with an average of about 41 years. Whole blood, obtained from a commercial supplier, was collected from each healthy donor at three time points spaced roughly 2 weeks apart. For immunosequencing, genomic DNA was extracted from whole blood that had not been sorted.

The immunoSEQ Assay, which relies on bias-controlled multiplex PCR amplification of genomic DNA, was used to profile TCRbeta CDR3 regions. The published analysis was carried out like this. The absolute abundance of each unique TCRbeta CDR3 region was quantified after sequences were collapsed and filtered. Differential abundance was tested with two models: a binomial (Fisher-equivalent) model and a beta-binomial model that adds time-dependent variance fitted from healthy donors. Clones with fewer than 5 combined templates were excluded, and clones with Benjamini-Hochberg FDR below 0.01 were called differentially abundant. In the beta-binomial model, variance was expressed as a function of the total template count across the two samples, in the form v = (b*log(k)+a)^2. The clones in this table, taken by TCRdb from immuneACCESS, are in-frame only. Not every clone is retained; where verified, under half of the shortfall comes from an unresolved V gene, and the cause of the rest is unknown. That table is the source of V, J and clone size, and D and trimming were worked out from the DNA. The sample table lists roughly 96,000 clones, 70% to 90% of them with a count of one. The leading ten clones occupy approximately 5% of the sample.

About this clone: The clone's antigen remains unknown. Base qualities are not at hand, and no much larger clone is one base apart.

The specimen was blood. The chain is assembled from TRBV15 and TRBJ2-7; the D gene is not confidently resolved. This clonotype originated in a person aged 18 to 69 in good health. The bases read TGTGCCACCAGCAGTGACGATCCGCGCTACGAGCAGTACTTC. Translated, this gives CATSSDDPRYEQYF.